The 20 T cell receptor beta chains given below trace back to one sample, sequenced in a study of blood T cell repertoires in COVID-19. Sequencing was performed with immunoSEQ multiplex PCR; in TCRdb, only in-frame clones are kept and a portion is missing. Of 200,000 to 250,000 clones detected, about 88% appear once; the ten largest clones hold under 9%. Sequenced: peripheral blood. The source is a woman in her sixties or seventies with active or convalescent COVID-19.

This clone occurred a few times. The chain combines TRBV15 with TRBJ1-2, with 8 bases that match TRBD1. After removal of 1 base from V and 1 base from J, the junction contained 5 bases not matched to a gene. Germline-derived CDR1 and CDR2 are LNHNV and YYDKDF (reference sequence). The CDR3 consists of 16 residues. CDR3 in amino acids: CATSRAGTGDNYGYTF. CDR3 nucleotide sequence: TGTGCCACCAGCAGAGCCGGGACAGGAGATAACTATGGCTACACCTTC.

This clone was picked up one time. CDR3 in amino acids: CATEPPGGLSGYTF. For the CDR3, the DNA is TGCGCCACCGAGCCCCCAGGGGGCTTAAGTGGCTACACCTTC. The V call is TRBV10-2, the J call TRBJ1-2; 8 bases are shared with TRBD1. In germline, CDR1 is WSHSY, CDR2 SAAADI. CDR3 length equals 14 residues. Trimming took 10 bases from V and 7 from J; bases not matched to a gene: 14.

This sequence joins TRBV19 and TRBJ1-1; 9 bases match TRBD1. Trimming at V came to 5 bases and at J to 8 bases, leaving 3 bases not matched to a gene. The CDR3 runs to 12 residues. Germline CDR1 and CDR2: LNHDA and SQIVND (reference sequence). CDR3 sequence reads: CASSLGQGEAFF. The CDR3, as DNA: TGTGCCAGTAGTTTGGGACAGGGAGAAGCTTTCTTT.

V usage is TRBV19 and J usage is TRBJ1-1; the D gene is possibly TRBD1 (5 bases). V shed 8 bases and J shed 7 bases, with 20 bases lying between them. The germline CDR1 and CDR2 sequences are LNHDA and SQIVND (reference sequence). The CDR3 covers 14 residues. The CDR3 DNA reads TGTGCCAGTGCTCGGGACTCGGAAATTAATGAAGCTTTCTTT. Translation gives CASARDSEINEAFF.

Here the CDR3 reads CASSPGGRAETEAFF. The CDR3 DNA sequence: TGTGCCAGCTCACCGGGGGGAAGGGCGGAGACTGAAGCTTTCTTT. The rearrangement joins TRBV18 to TRBJ1-1; a possible D gene is TRBD1 (5 bases). Trimming cost V 3 bases and J 5 bases, with 16 bases left between them. The CDR3 is made up of 15 amino acids. CDR1 KGHSH and CDR2 LQKENI come from the germline V gene. Drawing the rest from reference TRBV18 and TRBJ1-1, the complete variable domain is NAGVMQNPRHLVRRRGQEARLRCSPMKGHSHVYWYRQLPEEGLKFMVYLQKENIIDESGMPKERFSAEFPKEGPSILRIQQVVRGDSAAYFCASSPGGRAETEAFFGQGTRLTVV.

V gene TRBV7-2 combines with J gene TRBJ1-2; TRBD1 matches at 7 bases. The germline gives CDR1 SGHTA, CDR2 FQGNSA. The CDR3 has 14 residues. V shed 5 bases, J shed 6 bases, and the junction held 9 bases outside the gene matches. CDR3 residues: CASSERGRGNGYTF. Written as DNA, the CDR3 is TGTGCCAGCAGCGAACGAGGCAGGGGGAATGGCTACACCTTC.

This rearrangement joins TRBV24-1 to TRBJ1-1, with unresolved D. V was pared by 4 bases and J by 1 base, with 9 bases between. CDR1 is KGHDR, CDR2 SFDVKD, per germline. The CDR3 spans 14 residues. Here the CDR3 reads CATSEGGRNTEAFF. CDR3 in DNA: TGTGCCACCAGTGAAGGTGGGCGGAACACTGAAGCTTTCTTT.

This rearrangement joins TRBV5-1 to TRBJ2-7; perhaps TRBD2 as D (6 bases). V lost 4 bases and J lost 1, with 9 bases in between. This CDR3 has 13 amino acids. CDR1 and CDR2 (germline): SGHRS, YFSETQ. Here the CDR3 reads CASSRDWSYEQYF. CDR3 sequence (DNA): TGCGCCAGCAGCCGGGACTGGTCCTACGAGCAGTACTTC.

The chain links TRBV6-6 to TRBJ2-7, with unresolved D. Trimming stripped 6 bases from V and 1 base from J, with 16 bases between. CDR1 is MNHNY, CDR2 SVGAGI, per germline (reference sequence). The length of the CDR3 is 15 residues. The CDR3 nucleotides are TGTGCCAGCAGCCTCCAGGAACAGTATTCCTACGAGCAGTACTTC. Residues: CASSLQEQYSYEQYF.

CDR3 DNA: TGTGCCATCAGTGAGTCCCGGGCCTGGGGGGAGTTCTTC. This translates into CAISESRAWGEFF. V usage is TRBV10-3 and J usage is TRBJ2-1, with TRBD2 as a possible D gene (6 bases). Trimming took 0 bases from V and 14 from J, leaving 14 bases between them. The CDR3 extends over 13 amino acids. The germline V gene has CDR1 ENHRY and CDR2 SYGVKD.

A single count supports this clone. The rearrangement links TRBV19 to TRBJ1-1, with 8 nucleotides matching TRBD1. This CDR3 has 14 amino acids. The germline V gene has CDR1 LNHDA and CDR2 SQIVND (reference sequence). J gave up 6 bases and V 1 base, and 4 bases lay outside the gene matches. This CDR3 reads CASSIGGQVAEAFF. The CDR3 DNA sequence: TGTGCCAGTAGTATAGGGGGACAGGTCGCTGAAGCTTTCTTT.

This chain uses TRBV27 with TRBJ1-3; D perhaps matches TRBD1 (6 bases). The CDR3 covers 18 residues. V was trimmed by 7 bases and J by 0 bases, leaving 22 bases between them. Germline assignment: CDR1 MNHEY and CDR2 SMNVEV (reference sequence). The CDR3 loop is CASNISIRGLSSGNTIYF. The CDR3 DNA reads TGTGCCAGCAACATTTCGATCAGGGGTCTGAGCTCTGGAAACACCATATATTTT.

This sequence joins TRBV7-2 and TRBJ1-6, with TRBD1 matching over 8 bases. V was clipped by 3 bases and J by 5 bases; unmatched bases: 3. Germline loops: CDR1 SGHTA, CDR2 FQGNSA. This CDR3 contains 15 residues. CDR3 amino acids: CASSFVTGDNSPLHF. The DNA for the CDR3 is TGTGCCAGCAGCTTTGTGACAGGGGATAATTCACCCCTCCACTTT.

There are a few counts of this clone. V gene TRBV6-2 or TRBV6-3 combines with J gene TRBJ1-2; no firm D call. Trimming took off 3 bases at V and 7 bases at J, with 9 bases between the two ends. Germline values: CDR1 MNHEY, CDR2 SVGEGT. This CDR3 spans 12 amino acids. CDR3 in DNA: TGTGCCAGCAGTTATGCAGGATTTGGCTACACCTTC. Translating it yields CASSYAGFGYTF.

The chain combines TRBV2 with TRBJ2-1; D is perhaps TRBD1 (6 bases). This CDR3 is 14 amino acids long. Trimming left V 7 bases short and J 12 bases short, with 22 bases between. Per germline, CDR1 SNHLY and CDR2 FYNNEI. This CDR3 is CASILIGQQNGQFF. CDR3 bases: TGTGCCAGCATTCTTATTGGACAGCAGAACGGGCAGTTCTTC.

The chain carries TRBV7-2 and TRBJ2-1, with D maybe TRBD1 (6 bases). The CDR3 has 16 residues. V was clipped by 4 bases and J by 5 bases, with 18 bases between them. Germline V CDR1 and CDR2: SGHTA, FQGNSA. The CDR3 coding sequence is TGTGCCAGCAGCTCAGGAAAATGGGACACTGACAATGAGCAGTTCTTC. This codes for CASSSGKWDTDNEQFF.

The chain employs TRBV2 and TRBJ1-3, with D perhaps matching TRBD1 (6 bases). The CDR3 length is 14 residues. V dropped 5 bases and J dropped 0 bases, with 8 bases sitting between them. The germline CDR1 and CDR2 sequences are SNHLY and FYNNEI. The CDR3 protein is CASSTGYSGNTIYF. CDR3 DNA: TGTGCCAGCAGTACAGGGTACTCTGGAAACACCATATATTTT. Combining the CDR3 with reference TRBV2 and TRBJ1-3 gives the whole variable domain EPEVTQTPSHQVTQMGQEVILRCVPISNHLYFYWYRQILGQKVEFLVSFYNNEISEKSEIFDDQFSVERPDGSNFTLKIRSTKLEDSAMYFCASSTGYSGNTIYFGEGSWLTVV.

Comment on this clone: A read error may produce the germline difference seen at one junction end. The chain has TRBV6-4 and TRBJ1-1, with TRBD1 matching over 9 bases. CDR1 MRHNA and CDR2 SNTAGT come from the germline V gene. The CDR3 consists of 10 residues. CDR3 in amino acids: CARSGTGFDF. CDR3 nucleotides: TGTGCCAGATCCGGGACAGGGTTCGACTTT.

The chain employs TRBV24-1 and TRBJ1-1; tentatively, D is TRBD1 (6 bases). V was cut by 6 bases and J by 3 bases, with 10 bases left in between. The CDR3 is 13 residues long. CDR1 and CDR2 from the germline V gene are KGHDR and SFDVKD. CDR3 in DNA: TGTGCCACCAGTTCGGACAGCCACACTGAAGCTTTCTTT. This sequence encodes CATSSDSHTEAFF.

The rearrangement joins TRBV9 to TRBJ1-1; D gene unclear. Per germline, CDR1 SGDLS and CDR2 YYNGEE. CDR3 size: 15 residues. The V and J ends lost 0 bases and 4 bases respectively, with 13 bases between them. The CDR3 here is CASSVERVFTTEAFF. CDR3 sequence (DNA): TGTGCCAGCAGCGTAGAGAGGGTCTTCACCACTGAAGCTTTCTTT.